The clone carrying this TCR beta chain was observed a few times. Its cognate antigen is unknown. As to time point: newly diagnosed GD, antithyroid drugs for less than 3 months. Researchers made the TCR library from RNA that was extracted from PBMCs. This specimen comes from a study of regulatory T cells in long-lasting Graves disease. Broader study findings: Among persistent patients, a larger number of public clonotypes were shared (around 2,700) than among newly diagnosed patients (about 970).

Arm-PCR of CDR3 regions with iRepertoire HTBI primers generated TCR beta libraries. Original analysis: Identification across samples found fewer than 65 TRBV and 12 to 15 TRBJ segments. TCRdb analysed the multiplex PCR reads with MiXCR anew, one entry per CDR3 protein. What appears here as the V and J calls and clone size reflects TCRdb's work, not the paper's. The sample gives a few hundred thousand distinct CDR3 sequences, 13% of which show up once; about 10% is in the top ten. Separately, the same data were catalogued under a study of T cells in Graves' hyperthyroidism and ophthalmopathy.

The specimen was peripheral blood mononuclear cells (PBMCs), collected at new diagnosis, from a patient treated with antithyroid drugs. This sequence was found in a man aged 25 to 40 with Graves disease.

The DNA for the CDR3 is TGCGCCAGCAGCCAACCGAGCGGGAGGGCCTACGAGCAGTACTTC. Its protein product is CASSQPSGRAYEQYF. The chain recombines TRBV4-1 with TRBJ2-7; 10 bases align to TRBD2. Germline assignment: CDR1 MGHRA and CDR2 YSYEKL. J was trimmed by 2 bases and V by 2 bases; bases with no gene match: 3. CDR3 length equals 15 residues.